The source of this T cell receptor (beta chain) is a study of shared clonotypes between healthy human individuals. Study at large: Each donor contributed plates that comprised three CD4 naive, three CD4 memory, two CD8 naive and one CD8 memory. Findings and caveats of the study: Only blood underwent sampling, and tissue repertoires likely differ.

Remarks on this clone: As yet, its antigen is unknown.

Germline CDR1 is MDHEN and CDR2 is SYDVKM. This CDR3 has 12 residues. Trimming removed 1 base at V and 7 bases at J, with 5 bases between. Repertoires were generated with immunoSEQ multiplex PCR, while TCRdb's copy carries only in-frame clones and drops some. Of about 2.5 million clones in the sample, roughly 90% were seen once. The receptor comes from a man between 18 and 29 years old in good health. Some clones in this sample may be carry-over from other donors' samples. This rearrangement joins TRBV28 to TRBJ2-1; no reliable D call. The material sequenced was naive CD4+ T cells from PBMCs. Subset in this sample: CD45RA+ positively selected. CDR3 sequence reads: CASSLYLNEQFF. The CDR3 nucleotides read TGTGCCAGCAGTTTATATCTAAATGAGCAGTTCTTC. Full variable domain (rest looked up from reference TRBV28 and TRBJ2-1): DVKVTQSSRYLVKRTGEKVFLECVQDMDHENMFWYRQDPGLGLRLIYFSYDVKMKEKGDIPEGYSVSREKKERFSLILESASTNQTSMYLCASSLYLNEQFFGPGTRLTVL.